Each of the 22 T cell receptor beta chains below was sequenced from the same sample in a study of T cell repertoires in cytomegalovirus infection. TCRdb called the reads again in MiXCR, with one record for every CDR3 protein. The sample shows 400,000 or so distinct CDR3 sequences, roughly 20% of them seen only once. Sequencing input: PBMCs. These receptors were collected from a human donor in good health (CMV status not recorded). Some clones in this sample may be carry-over from other donors' samples.

There are a few counts of this clonotype. This rearrangement joins TRBV6-2 or TRBV6-3 to TRBJ2-7; either TRBD1 or TRBD2 may supply D (5 bases each). The CDR3 length is 15 residues. CDR1 is MNHEY and CDR2 is SVGEGT in the germline V gene. Trimming pared 5 bases from V and 2 bases from J, leaving 16 bases between. The CDR3, as DNA: TGTGCCAGCAGTCCGAACAGGAGGATCCCCTACGAGCAGTACTTC. Protein sequence: CASSPNRRIPYEQYF.

A note on this clonotype: Being one base from a much bigger clone, this may be a read error. The chain is built from TRBV4-3 and TRBJ2-3; D is unresolved. Germline-derived CDR1 and CDR2 are LGHNA and YSLEER. Trimming stripped 1 base from V and 8 bases from J, with 13 bases between. The CDR3 is 14 residues long. The CDR3 nucleotides read TGCGCCAGCAGCCAAGTTTGGAAGACAACTACGCAGTATTTT. Protein: CASSQVWKTTTQYF.

This clonotype came up many times. The chain uses TRBV7-2 and TRBJ2-2; D gene unclear. Germline V gene data show CDR1 as SGHTA and CDR2 as FQGNSA. The CDR3 sequence is 15 residues long. The V end lost 3 bases, the J end lost 0 bases, and 8 bases lay between the germline ends. The DNA of the CDR3 is TGTGCCAGCAGCTTGGGCGGCGCGAACACCGGGGAGCTGTTTTTT. Encoded protein: CASSLGGANTGELFF.

This clonotype was seen at least ten times. The rearrangement uses TRBV7-2 and TRBJ2-7; 12 positions match TRBD2. Germline V CDR1 and CDR2: SGHTA, FQGNSA. V trimming: 5 bases; J trimming: 6 bases; junction bases outside the gene matches: 11. The CDR3 consists of 16 residues. CDR3 residues: CASSPLLAGGPVEQYF. CDR3 DNA: TGTGCCAGCAGCCCCCTCCTAGCGGGAGGGCCAGTCGAGCAGTACTTC.

This clonotype has just a few counts. The J gene is TRBJ2-7, the V gene TRBV7-7; D is undetermined. Germline V gene lookup returns CDR1 SSHAT and CDR2 FNYEAQ (reference sequence). V lost 4 bases and J lost 6, with 13 bases in between. This CDR3 has 13 residues. CDR3 region: CASSSILASEQYF. The DNA for the CDR3 is TGTGCCAGCAGCTCGATCCTTGCCTCCGAGCAGTACTTC.

This clonotype has at least ten counts. V gene TRBV6-5 combines with J gene TRBJ1-1; D remains ambiguous. This CDR3 spans 13 amino acids. V was shortened by 7 bases and J by 1 base, with 10 bases between the two germline ends. Germline CDR1 reads MNHEY; CDR2 reads SVGAGI. In DNA, the CDR3 is TGTGCCAGCACATTAGGGTGGAACACTGAAGCTTTCTTT. Its protein is CASTLGWNTEAFF.

The genes are TRBV27 and TRBJ2-4; D gene ambiguous. V lost 5 bases and J 0 bases, leaving 11 bases between the germline ends. CDR1 and CDR2 from the germline V gene are MNHEY and SMNVEV (reference sequence). The CDR3 spans 15 residues. The CDR3 region has the DNA TGTGCCAGCAGTGATCAATATCTAGCCAAAAACATTCAGTACTTC. Protein: CASSDQYLAKNIQYF.

In its sample, this clonotype was seen many times. The rearrangement joins TRBV7-6 to TRBJ2-5, with D uncertain. Looked up from germline, CDR1 is SGHVS and CDR2 is FNYEAQ. CDR3 length equals 11 residues. The V end was cut by 5 bases, the J end by 4 bases, with 5 bases between. The CDR3 spells CASSIRETQYF. The CDR3 nucleotides read TGTGCCAGCAGCATAAGAGAGACCCAGTACTTC.

A few counts support this clonotype. J is TRBJ2-3 and V is TRBV11-2; 11 nucleotides agree with TRBD2. Per the germline V gene, CDR1 is SGHAT and CDR2 is FQNNGV. The V gene end was trimmed by 5 bases and the J gene end by 2 bases; junction bases not matched to a gene: 6. This CDR3 contains 16 residues. The DNA for the CDR3 is TGTGCCAGCAGCCGTAGCGGGAGGGCCCCCACAGATACGCAGTATTTT. It yields the protein CASSRSGRAPTDTQYF.

This clonotype appeared a few times. V and J are TRBV19 and TRBJ2-5; D unclear. CDR1 LNHDA and CDR2 SQIVND come from the germline V gene (reference sequence). V gave up 6 bases and J gave up 8 bases, with 10 bases separating them. CDR3 length: 11 amino acids. CDR3 sequence reads: CASRQATTQYF. In DNA, the CDR3 is TGTGCCAGTAGGCAGGCCACCACCCAGTACTTC.

This clonotype was seen many times. The rearrangement links TRBV28 to TRBJ1-5; D possibly corresponds to TRBD1 (5 bases). Germline V CDR1 and CDR2: MDHEN, SYDVKM. The CDR3 runs 15 residues. V lost 3 bases and J 2 bases, leaving 11 bases between the germline ends. The CDR3 spells CASSLWQGGNQPQHF. The CDR3 DNA follows: TGTGCCAGCAGTTTGTGGCAGGGAGGCAATCAGCCCCAGCATTTT.

The chain is built from TRBV14 and TRBJ2-3, with TRBD1 matching over 8 bases. This CDR3 is 19 amino acids long. The V gene end was trimmed by 1 base and the J gene end by 0 bases; junction bases not matched to a gene: 12. Germline loops: CDR1 SGHDN, CDR2 FVKESK. The CDR3 protein is CASSQGRDRRPSSTDTQYF. The CDR3, as DNA: TGTGCCAGCAGCCAAGGTCGGGACAGGCGACCTTCTAGCACAGATACGCAGTATTTT.

The sample holds many counts of this clonotype. At one of its ends the junction is not consistent with the germline gene, which may arise from a read error. The gene calls are TRBV6-1 and TRBJ1-6; TRBD1 is a possible D gene (5 bases). This CDR3 comprises 17 residues. Germline loops: CDR1 MNHNS, CDR2 SASEGT. CDR3 nucleotides: TGTGCCAGCAATGAAAGGGACCCAGCGGGGTATAATTCACCCCTCCACTTT. It codes for CASNERDPAGYNSPLHF.

This clonotype was seen many times. The V and J genes are TRBV7-2 and TRBJ2-7; TRBD2 aligns across 8 bases. The germline V gene encodes CDR1 SGHTA and CDR2 FQGNSA. Trimming took 4 bases from V and 2 from J; bases not matched to a gene: 4. The CDR3 spans 14 residues. This chain's CDR3 is CASSWVAGPYEQYF. The DNA of the CDR3 is TGTGCCAGCAGCTGGGTAGCGGGGCCCTACGAGCAGTACTTC. Full variable domain (rest looked up from reference TRBV7-2 and TRBJ2-7): GAGVSQSPSNKVTEKGKDVELRCDPISGHTALYWYRQSLGQGLEFLIYFQGNSAPDKSGLPSDRFSAERTGGSVSTLTIQRTQQEDSAVYLCASSWVAGPYEQYFGPGTRLTVT.

This clonotype was counted ten times or more. This sequence joins TRBV7-2 and TRBJ2-7; D is uncertain. The V end was cut by 1 base, the J end by 2 bases, with 6 bases between. CDR3 size: 13 residues. Germline V lookup: CDR1 SGHTA, CDR2 FQGNSA. CDR3 sequence reads: CASSLDPTYEQYF. For the CDR3, the DNA is TGTGCCAGCAGCTTAGACCCTACCTACGAGCAGTACTTC. The whole variable domain, filled in from reference TRBV7-2 and TRBJ2-7, reads GAGVSQSPSNKVTEKGKDVELRCDPISGHTALYWYRQSLGQGLEFLIYFQGNSAPDKSGLPSDRFSAERTGGSVSTLTIQRTQQEDSAVYLCASSLDPTYEQYFGPGTRLTVT.

V gene TRBV10-3 combines with J gene TRBJ1-1, with a possible D match to TRBD1 (5 bases). Trimming removed 4 bases at V and 6 bases at J, with 12 bases between. CDR1 and CDR2 from the germline V gene are ENHRY and SYGVKD. There are 13 residues in the CDR3. CDR3 sequence (DNA): TGTGCCATCAGTGGGGGACCCGCCTCTGAAGCTTTCTTT. This gives the protein CAISGGPASEAFF.

The chain recombines TRBV10-3 with TRBJ1-4; D unresolved. CDR3 length equals 15 residues. Germline V lookup: CDR1 ENHRY, CDR2 SYGVKD. V lost 0 bases and J 7 bases, leaving 12 bases between the germline ends. The CDR3 sequence is CAISESVGDGEKLFF. The CDR3, as DNA: TGTGCCATCAGTGAGTCTGTCGGGGATGGTGAAAAACTGTTTTTT.

This sequence joins TRBV20-1 and TRBJ2-7; no clear D gene. V was shortened by 3 bases and J by 4 bases, with 4 bases between the two germline ends. The germline V gene encodes CDR1 DFQATT and CDR2 SNEGSKA (reference sequence). This CDR3 spans 10 amino acids. For the CDR3, the DNA is TGCAGTGCTAGCACTTACGAGCAGTACTTC. Its protein is CSASTYEQYF.

The sample holds many counts of this clonotype. The rearrangement links TRBV7-8 to TRBJ1-1; possible D gene TRBD1, 6 bases. CDR3 size: 15 residues. Trimming took 1 base from V and 4 from J, leaving 13 bases between them. Germline CDR1 and CDR2: SGHVS and FQNEAQ. The CDR3 nucleotides are TGTGCCAGCAGCTTAGGTGGGGGGGCGAGCACTGAAGCTTTCTTT. This encodes CASSLGGGASTEAFF.

The chain joins TRBV20-1 to TRBJ2-4; D perhaps matches TRBD2 (5 bases). Per germline, CDR1 DFQATT and CDR2 SNEGSKA (reference sequence). The V end lost 6 bases, the J end lost 0 bases, and 15 bases lay between the germline ends. This CDR3 comprises 15 residues. In DNA, the CDR3 is TGCAGTGCCCCGCGCGCAGGACTAGCCAAAAACATTCAGTACTTC. Protein product: CSAPRAGLAKNIQYF.

The chain uses TRBV6-2 or TRBV6-3 and TRBJ2-5, with TRBD1 matching over 9 bases. CDR1 is MNHEY, CDR2 SVGEGT, per germline. V gave up 5 bases and J gave up 5 bases; unmatched junction bases: 12. CDR3 size: 16 residues. The CDR3 DNA follows: TGTGCCAGCAGTCCCTCCGGGACAGGGTTCCAGGAGACCCAGTACTTC. It translates to CASSPSGTGFQETQYF.

This chain uses TRBV12-3 or TRBV12-4 with TRBJ1-5; no firm D call. Trimming took 1 base from V and 5 from J, leaving 6 bases between them. This CDR3 is built from 13 residues. The CDR3, as DNA: TGTGCCAGCAGTTTAGGGATATATCAGCCCCAGCATTTT. Its translation: CASSLGIYQPQHF.